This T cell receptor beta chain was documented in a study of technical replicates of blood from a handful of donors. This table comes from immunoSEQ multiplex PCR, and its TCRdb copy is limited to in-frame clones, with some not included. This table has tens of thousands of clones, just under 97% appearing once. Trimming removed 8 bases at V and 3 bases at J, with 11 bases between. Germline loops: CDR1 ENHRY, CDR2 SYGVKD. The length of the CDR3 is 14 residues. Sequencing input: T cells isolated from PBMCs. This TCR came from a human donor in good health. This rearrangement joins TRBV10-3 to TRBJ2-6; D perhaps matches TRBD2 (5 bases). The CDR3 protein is CAIGSRNGANVLTF. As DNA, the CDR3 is TGTGCCATCGGGAGTAGGAATGGGGCCAACGTCCTGACTTTC.